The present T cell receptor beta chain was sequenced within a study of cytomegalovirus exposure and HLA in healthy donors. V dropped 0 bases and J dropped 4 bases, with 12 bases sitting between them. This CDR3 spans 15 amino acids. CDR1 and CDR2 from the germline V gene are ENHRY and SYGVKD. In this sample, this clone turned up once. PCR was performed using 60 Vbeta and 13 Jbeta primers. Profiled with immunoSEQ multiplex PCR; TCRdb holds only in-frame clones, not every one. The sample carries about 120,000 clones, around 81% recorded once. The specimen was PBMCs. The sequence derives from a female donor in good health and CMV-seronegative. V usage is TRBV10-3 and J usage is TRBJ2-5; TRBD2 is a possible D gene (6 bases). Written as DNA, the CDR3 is TGTGCCATCAGTGAGTCGAAGGGGCGGGGAGAGACCCAGTACTTC. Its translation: CAISESKGRGETQYF.